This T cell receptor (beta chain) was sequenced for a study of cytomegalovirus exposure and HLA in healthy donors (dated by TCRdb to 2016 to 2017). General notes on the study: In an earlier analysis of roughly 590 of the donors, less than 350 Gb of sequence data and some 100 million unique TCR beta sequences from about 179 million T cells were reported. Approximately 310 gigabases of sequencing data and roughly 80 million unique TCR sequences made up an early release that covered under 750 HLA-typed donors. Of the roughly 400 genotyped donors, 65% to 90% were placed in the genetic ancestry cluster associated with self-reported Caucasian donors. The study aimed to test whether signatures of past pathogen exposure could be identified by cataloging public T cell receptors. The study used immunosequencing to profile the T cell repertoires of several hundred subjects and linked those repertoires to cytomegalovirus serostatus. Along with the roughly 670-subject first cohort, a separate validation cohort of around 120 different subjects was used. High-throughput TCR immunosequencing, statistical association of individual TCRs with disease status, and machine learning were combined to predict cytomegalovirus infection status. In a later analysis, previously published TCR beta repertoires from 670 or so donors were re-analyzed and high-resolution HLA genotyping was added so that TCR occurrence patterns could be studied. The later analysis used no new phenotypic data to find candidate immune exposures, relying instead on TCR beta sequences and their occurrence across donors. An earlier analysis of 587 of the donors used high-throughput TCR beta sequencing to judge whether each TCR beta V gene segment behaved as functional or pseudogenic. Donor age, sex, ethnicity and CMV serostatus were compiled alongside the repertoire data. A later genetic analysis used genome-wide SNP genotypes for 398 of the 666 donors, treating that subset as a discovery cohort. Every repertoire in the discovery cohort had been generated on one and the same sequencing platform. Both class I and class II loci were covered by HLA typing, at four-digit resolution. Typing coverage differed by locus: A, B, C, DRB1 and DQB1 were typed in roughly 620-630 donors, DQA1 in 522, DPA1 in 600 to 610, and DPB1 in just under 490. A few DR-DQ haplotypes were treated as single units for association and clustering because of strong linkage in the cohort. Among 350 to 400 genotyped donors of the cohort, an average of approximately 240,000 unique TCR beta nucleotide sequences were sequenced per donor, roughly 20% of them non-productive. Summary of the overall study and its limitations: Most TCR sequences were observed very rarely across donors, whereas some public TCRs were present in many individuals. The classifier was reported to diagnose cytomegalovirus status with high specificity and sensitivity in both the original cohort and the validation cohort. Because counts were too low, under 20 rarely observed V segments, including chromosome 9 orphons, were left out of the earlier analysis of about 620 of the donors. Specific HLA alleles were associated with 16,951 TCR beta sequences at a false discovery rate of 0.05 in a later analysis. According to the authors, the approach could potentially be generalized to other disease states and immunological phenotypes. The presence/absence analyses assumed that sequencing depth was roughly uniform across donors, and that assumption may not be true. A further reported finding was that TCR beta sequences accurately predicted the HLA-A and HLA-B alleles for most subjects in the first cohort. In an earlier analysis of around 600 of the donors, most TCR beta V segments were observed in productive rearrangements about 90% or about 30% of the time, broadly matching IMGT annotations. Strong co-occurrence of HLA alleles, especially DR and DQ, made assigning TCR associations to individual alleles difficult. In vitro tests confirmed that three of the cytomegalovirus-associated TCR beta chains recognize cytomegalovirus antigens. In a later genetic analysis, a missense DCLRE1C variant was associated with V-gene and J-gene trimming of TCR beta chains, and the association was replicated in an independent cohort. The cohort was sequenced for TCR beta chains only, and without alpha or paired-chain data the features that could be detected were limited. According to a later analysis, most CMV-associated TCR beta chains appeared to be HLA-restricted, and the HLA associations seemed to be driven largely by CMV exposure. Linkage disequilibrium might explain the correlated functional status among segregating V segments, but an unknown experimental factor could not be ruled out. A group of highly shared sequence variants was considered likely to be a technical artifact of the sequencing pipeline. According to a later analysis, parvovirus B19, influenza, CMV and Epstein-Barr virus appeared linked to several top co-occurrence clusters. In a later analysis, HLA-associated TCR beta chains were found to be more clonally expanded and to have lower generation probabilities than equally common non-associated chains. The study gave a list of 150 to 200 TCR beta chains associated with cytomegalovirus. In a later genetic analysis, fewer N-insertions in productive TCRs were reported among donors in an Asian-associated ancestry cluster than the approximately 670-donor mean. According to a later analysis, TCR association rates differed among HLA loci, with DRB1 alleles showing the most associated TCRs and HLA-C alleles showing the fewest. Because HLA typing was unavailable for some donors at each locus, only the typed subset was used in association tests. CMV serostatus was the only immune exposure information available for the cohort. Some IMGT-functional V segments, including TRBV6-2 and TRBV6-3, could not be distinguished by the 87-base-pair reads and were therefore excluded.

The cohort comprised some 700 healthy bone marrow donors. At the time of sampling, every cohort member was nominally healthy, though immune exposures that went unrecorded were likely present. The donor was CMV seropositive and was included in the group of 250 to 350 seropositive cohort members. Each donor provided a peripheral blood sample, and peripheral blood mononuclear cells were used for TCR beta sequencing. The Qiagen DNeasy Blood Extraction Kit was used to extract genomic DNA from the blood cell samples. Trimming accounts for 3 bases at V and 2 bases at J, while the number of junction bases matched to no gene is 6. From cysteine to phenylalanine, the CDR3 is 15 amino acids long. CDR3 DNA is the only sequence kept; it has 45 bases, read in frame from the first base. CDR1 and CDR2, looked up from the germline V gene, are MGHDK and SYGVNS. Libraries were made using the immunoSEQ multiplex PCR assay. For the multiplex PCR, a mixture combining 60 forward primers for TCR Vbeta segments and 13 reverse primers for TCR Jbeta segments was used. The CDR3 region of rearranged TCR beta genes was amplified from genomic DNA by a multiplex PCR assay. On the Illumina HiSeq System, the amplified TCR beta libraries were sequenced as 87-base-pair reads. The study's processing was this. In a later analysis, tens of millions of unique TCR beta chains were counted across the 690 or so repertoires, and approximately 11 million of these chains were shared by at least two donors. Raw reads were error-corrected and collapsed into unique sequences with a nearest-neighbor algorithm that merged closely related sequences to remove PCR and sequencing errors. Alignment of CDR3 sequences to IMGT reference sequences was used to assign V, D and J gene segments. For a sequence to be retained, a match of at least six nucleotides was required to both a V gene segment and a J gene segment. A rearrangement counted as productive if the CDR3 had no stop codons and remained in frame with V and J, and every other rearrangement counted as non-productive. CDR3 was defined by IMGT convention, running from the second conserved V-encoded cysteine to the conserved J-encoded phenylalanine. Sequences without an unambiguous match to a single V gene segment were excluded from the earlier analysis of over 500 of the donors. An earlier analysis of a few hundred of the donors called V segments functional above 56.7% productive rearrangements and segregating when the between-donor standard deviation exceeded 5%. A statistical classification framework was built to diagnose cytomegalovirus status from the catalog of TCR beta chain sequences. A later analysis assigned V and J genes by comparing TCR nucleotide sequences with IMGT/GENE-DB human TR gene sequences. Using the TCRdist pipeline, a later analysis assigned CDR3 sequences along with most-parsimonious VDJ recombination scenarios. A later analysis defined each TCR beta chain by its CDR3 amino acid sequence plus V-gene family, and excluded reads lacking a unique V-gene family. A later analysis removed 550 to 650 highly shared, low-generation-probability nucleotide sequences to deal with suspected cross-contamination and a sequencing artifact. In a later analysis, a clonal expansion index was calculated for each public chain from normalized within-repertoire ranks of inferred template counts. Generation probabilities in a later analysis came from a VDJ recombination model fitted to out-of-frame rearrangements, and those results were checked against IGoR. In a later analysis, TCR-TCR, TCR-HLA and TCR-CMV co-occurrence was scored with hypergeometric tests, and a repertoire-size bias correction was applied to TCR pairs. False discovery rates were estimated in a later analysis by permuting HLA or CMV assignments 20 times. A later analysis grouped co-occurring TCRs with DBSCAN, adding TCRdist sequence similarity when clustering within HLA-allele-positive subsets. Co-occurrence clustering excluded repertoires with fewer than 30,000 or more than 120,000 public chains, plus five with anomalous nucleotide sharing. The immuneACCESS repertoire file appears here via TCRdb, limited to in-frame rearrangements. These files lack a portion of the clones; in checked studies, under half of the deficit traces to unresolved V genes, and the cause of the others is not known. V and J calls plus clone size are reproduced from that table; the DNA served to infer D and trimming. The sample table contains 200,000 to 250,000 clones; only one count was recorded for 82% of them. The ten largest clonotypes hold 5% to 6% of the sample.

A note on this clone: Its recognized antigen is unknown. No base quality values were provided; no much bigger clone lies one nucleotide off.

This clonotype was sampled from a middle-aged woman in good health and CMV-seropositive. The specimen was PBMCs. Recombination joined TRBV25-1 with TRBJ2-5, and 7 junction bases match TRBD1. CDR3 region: CASSDKTGEQETQYF. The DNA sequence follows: TGTGCCAGCAGTGATAAAACAGGGGAACAAGAGACCCAGTACTTC.